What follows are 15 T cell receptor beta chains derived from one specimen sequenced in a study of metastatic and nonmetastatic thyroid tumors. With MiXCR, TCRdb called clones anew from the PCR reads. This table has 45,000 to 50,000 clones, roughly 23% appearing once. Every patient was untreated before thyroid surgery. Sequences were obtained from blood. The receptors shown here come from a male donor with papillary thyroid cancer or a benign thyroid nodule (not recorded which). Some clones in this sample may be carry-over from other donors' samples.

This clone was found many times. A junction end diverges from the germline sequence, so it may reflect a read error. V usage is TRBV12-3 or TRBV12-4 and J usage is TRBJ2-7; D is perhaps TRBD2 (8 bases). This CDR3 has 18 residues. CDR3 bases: TGTGCCAGCGCCACCCCTCAACGGGAGGGGGCCGGTTACTACAAGCAGTACTTC. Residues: CASATPQREGAGYYKQYF.

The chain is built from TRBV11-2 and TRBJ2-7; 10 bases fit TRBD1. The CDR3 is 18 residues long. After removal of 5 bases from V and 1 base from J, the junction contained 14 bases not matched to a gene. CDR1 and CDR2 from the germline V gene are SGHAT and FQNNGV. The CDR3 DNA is TGTGCCAGCAGCCAGTCGGGGGCTGGACAGGGGGTGTCCTACGAGCAGTACTTC. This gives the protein CASSQSGAGQGVSYEQYF.

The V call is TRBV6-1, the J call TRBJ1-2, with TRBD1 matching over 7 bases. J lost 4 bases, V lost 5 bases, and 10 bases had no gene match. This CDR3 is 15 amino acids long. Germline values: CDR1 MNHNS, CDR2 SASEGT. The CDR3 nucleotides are TGTGCCAGCAGTCCGGCGACAGGGACAATCTATGGCTACACCTTC. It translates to CASSPATGTIYGYTF.

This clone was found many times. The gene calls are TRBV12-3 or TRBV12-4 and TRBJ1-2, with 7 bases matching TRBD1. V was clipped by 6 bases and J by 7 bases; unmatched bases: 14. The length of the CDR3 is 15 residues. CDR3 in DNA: TGTGCCAGCAGCCGAGATACAGGGGCCCCGGGTGGCTACACCTTC. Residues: CASSRDTGAPGGYTF.

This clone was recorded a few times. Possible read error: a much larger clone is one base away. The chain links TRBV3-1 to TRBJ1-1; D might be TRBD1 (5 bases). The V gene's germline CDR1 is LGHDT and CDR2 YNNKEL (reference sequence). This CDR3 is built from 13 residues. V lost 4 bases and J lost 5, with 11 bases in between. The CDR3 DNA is TGTGCCAGCAGCCGTAGTGAGGGGACTGAAGCTTTCTTT. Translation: CASSRSEGTEAFF.

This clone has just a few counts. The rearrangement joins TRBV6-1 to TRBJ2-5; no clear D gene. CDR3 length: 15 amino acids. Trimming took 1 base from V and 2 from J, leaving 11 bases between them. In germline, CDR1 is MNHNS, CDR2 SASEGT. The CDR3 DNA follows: TGTGCCAGCAGTGAAGTAACGGGCTCTCAAGAGACCCAGTACTTC. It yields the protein CASSEVTGSQETQYF.

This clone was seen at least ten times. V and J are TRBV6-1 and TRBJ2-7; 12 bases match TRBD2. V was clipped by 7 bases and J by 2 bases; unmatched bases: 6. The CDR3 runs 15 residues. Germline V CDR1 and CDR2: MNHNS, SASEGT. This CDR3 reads CASNRLAGVPYEQYF. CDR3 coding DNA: TGTGCCAGCAACCGACTAGCGGGAGTTCCCTACGAGCAGTACTTC.

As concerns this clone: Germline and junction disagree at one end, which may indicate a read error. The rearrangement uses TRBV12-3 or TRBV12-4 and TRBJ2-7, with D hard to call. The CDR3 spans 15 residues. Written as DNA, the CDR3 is TGTGCCAGCAGCTTATGCGGAGCCACCACCTATGAGCAGTACTTC. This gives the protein CASSLCGATTYEQYF.

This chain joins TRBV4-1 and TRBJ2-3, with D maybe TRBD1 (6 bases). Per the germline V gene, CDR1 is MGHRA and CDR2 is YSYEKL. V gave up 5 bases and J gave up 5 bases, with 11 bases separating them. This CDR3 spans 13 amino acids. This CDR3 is CASSWTVEDTQYF. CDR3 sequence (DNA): TGCGCCAGCAGCTGGACAGTAGAAGATACGCAGTATTTT.

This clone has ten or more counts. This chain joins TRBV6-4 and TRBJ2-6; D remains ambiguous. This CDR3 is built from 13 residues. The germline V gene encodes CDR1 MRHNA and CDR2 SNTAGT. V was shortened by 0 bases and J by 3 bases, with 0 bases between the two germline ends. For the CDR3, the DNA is TGTGCCAGCAGTGACTCTGGGGCCAACGTCCTGACTTTC. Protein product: CASSDSGANVLTF.

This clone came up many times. In DNA, the CDR3 is TGTGCCAGCAGTTTCGCGGGCAGGACCTACGAGCAGTACTTC. This codes for CASSFAGRTYEQYF. This rearrangement joins TRBV27 to TRBJ2-7, with D maybe TRBD2 (5 bases). V was shortened by 3 bases and J by 2 bases, with 11 bases between the two germline ends. This CDR3 region has 14 residues. Germline loops: CDR1 MNHEY, CDR2 SMNVEV (reference sequence).

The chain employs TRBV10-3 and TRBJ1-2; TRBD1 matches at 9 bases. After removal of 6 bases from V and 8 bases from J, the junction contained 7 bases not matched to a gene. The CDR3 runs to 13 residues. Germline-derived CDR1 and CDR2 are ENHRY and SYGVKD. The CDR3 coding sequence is TGTGCCATCAGCGGAATACAGGGGGCGGGCTACACCTTC. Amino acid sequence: CAISGIQGAGYTF.

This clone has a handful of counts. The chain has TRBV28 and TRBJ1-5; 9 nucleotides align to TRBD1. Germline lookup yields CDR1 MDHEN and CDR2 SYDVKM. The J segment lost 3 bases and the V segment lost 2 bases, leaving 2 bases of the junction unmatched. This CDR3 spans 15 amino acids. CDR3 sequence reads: CASSLGQGSNQPQHF. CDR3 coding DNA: TGTGCCAGCAGTTTAGGACAGGGGTCCAATCAGCCCCAGCATTTT.

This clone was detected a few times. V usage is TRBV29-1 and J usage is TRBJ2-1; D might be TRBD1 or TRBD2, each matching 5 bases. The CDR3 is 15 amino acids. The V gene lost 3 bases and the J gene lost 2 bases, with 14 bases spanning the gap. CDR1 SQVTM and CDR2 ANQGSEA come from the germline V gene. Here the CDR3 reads CSVEWFGTAYNEQFF. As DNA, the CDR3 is TGCAGCGTTGAGTGGTTCGGGACCGCCTACAATGAGCAGTTCTTC.

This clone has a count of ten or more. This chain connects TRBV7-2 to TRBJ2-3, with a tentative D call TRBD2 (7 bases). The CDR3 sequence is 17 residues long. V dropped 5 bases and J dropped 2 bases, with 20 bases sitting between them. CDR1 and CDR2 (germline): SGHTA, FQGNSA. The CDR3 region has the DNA TGTGCCAGCAGCCCCGGGGGGCTAGGGGGGTACACAGATACGCAGTATTTT. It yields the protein CASSPGGLGGYTDTQYF. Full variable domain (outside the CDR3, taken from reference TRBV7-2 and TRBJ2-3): GAGVSQSPSNKVTEKGKDVELRCDPISGHTALYWYRQSLGQGLEFLIYFQGNSAPDKSGLPSDRFSAERTGGSVSTLTIQRTQQEDSAVYLCASSPGGLGGYTDTQYFGPGTRLTVL.